Listed below are T cell receptor beta chains from one sample, sequenced in a study of T cell changes during pregnancy in multiple sclerosis. Clones were sequenced by immunoSEQ multiplex PCR, and TCRdb holds only the in-frame ones, with some missing. Among over 20,000 clones listed, about 90% were seen once. The specimen was CD8+ T cells from peripheral blood mononuclear cells, collected after pregnancy. Receptor source: a female donor with multiple sclerosis, enrolled in a pregnancy study. The CDR3 runs from the conserved cysteine through the conserved F or W. Fields, in order: J gene, clone size, V gene, D gene, CDR3 protein, CDR3 DNA. D genes are given only for firm matches. A clone size is listed for some rows: how often the clone was seen (once, few, many), or a class if it is expanded.

TRBJ2-7,-,TRBV15,TRBD1,CATSRDNHWGQGEQYF,TGTGCCACCAGCAGAGATAATCACTGGGGACAGGGCGAGCAGTACTTC
TRBJ1-4,-,TRBV25-1,-,CASSEWAGVNEKLFF,TGTGCCAGCAGTGAATGGGCAGGGGTGAATGAAAAACTGTTTTTT
TRBJ1-4,-,TRBV4-1,TRBD1,CASSQGGQGIVEEKLFF,TGCGCCAGCAGCCAAGGAGGACAGGGTATTGTAGAAGAAAAACTGTTTTTT
TRBJ1-2,-,TRBV13,TRBD1,CASSLQAGGNYGYTF,TGTGCCAGCAGCTTACAGGCAGGGGGGAACTATGGCTACACCTTC
TRBJ2-7,-,TRBV2,TRBD1,CASSDRDSYEQYF,TGTGCCAGCAGTGATAGGGACAGCTACGAGCAGTACTTC
TRBJ2-1,-,TRBV27,-,CASSLQGPYNEQFF,TGTGCCAGCAGTTTACAGGGTCCCTACAATGAGCAGTTCTTC
TRBJ2-5,-,TRBV5-6,-,CASSFVFVREQYF,TGTGCCAGCAGCTTCGTATTCGTTCGGGAGCAGTACTTC
TRBJ2-7,-,TRBV7-2,TRBD2,CASSLLAGGLYEQYF,TGTGCCAGCAGCCTTCTGGCGGGAGGTTTATACGAGCAGTACTTC
TRBJ2-1,-,TRBV27,-,CASSSSFAGFLNEQFF,TGTGCCAGCAGTTCTTCCTTCGCGGGTTTTCTCAATGAGCAGTTCTTC
TRBJ2-7,few,TRBV13,TRBD1,CASSLGPGQGNHEQYF,TGTGCCAGCAGCTTAGGACCGGGACAGGGTAACCACGAGCAGTACTTC
TRBJ2-1,-,TRBV9,-,CASSVGGGNEQFF,TGTGCCAGCAGCGTAGGAGGGGGAAATGAGCAGTTCTTC
TRBJ2-7,-,TRBV5-1,-,CASSLAAGYEQYF,TGCGCCAGCAGCTTGGCGGCAGGTTACGAGCAGTACTTC
TRBJ2-1,-,TRBV6-1,-,CANRNLGAIDEQFF,TGTGCCAACAGAAACCTGGGAGCGATCGATGAGCAGTTCTTC
TRBJ2-1,few,TRBV5-1,TRBD1,CASSLIGTGVNEQFF,TGCGCCAGCAGCTTGATCGGGACAGGGGTAAATGAGCAGTTCTTC
TRBJ2-7,-,TRBV28,TRBD1,CASSFGQGVSYEQYF,TGTGCCAGCAGTTTCGGGCAGGGGGTCTCCTACGAGCAGTACTTC
TRBJ2-1,-,TRBV15,-,CATSREYLGEGVSNEQFF,TGTGCCACCAGCAGAGAATACTTAGGAGAAGGGGTCTCCAATGAGCAGTTCTTC
TRBJ2-1,-,TRBV30,TRBD2,CAWSGLLAGTPTSYNEQFF,TGTGCCTGGAGTGGGTTGCTAGCGGGGACCCCCACCTCTTACAATGAGCAGTTCTTC
TRBJ2-1,-,TRBV9,-,CASSVATGLPIPSSYNEQFF,TGTGCCAGCAGCGTAGCTACAGGATTACCAATTCCCAGCTCCTACAATGAGCAGTTCTTC
TRBJ2-7,many,TRBV19,TRBD1,CASSPGTGQGTYEQYF,TGTGCCAGTAGTCCCGGGACGGGACAGGGGACCTACGAGCAGTACTTC
TRBJ2-1,-,TRBV11-2,TRBD2,CASSHLAGGFYNEQFF,TGTGCCAGCAGCCACCTAGCGGGAGGGTTCTACAATGAGCAGTTCTTC
TRBJ2-7,-,TRBV6-1,-,CASSLVGGPSYEQYF,TGTGCCAGCAGTTTGGTCGGGGGACCCTCCTACGAGCAGTACTTC
TRBJ1-2,-,TRBV12-5,TRBD1,CASGLEQGDYGYTF,TGTGCTAGTGGTTTGGAACAGGGGGACTATGGCTACACCTTC
TRBJ2-1,-,TRBV2,TRBD1,CASSFDRGYEQFF,TGTGCCAGCAGTTTTGACAGGGGCTATGAGCAGTTCTTC
TRBJ1-4,-,TRBV28,TRBD1,CASSYPGQGDEKLFF,TGTGCCAGCAGTTACCCGGGACAGGGGGATGAAAAACTGTTTTTT
TRBJ1-5,-,TRBV23-1,TRBD1,CASSRRDSESNQPQHF,TGCGCCAGCAGTCGACGGGACAGTGAAAGCAATCAGCCCCAGCATTTT
TRBJ2-7,-,TRBV5-1,-,CASSLGRQAAEQYF,TGCGCCAGCAGCTTGGGGAGACAGGCCGCCGAGCAGTACTTC
TRBJ2-3,-,TRBV28,-,CASSRGAATTDTQYF,TGTGCCAGCAGCCGGGGAGCGGCCACCACAGATACGCAGTATTTT
TRBJ1-5,-,TRBV4-1,TRBD1,CASSRYGGTASPPQHF,TGCGCCAGCAGCAGATATGGCGGGACAGCTTCCCCGCCCCAGCATTTT
TRBJ2-7,medium-sized,TRBV19,-,CASSIRGAAYEQYF,TGTGCCAGTAGTATCCGGGGGGCAGCCTACGAGCAGTACTTC
TRBJ2-4,-,TRBV7-9,TRBD2,CASSGLAGSNIQYF,TGTGCCAGCAGCGGACTAGCGGGATCAAACATTCAGTACTTC
TRBJ2-7,-,TRBV14,TRBD2,CASQSGSSYEQYF,TGTGCCAGTCAGAGCGGGAGCTCCTACGAGCAGTACTTC
TRBJ2-7,few,TRBV4-2,TRBD2,CASSQDRGSGGYEQYF,TGTGCCAGCAGCCAAGATAGGGGTAGCGGGGGCTACGAGCAGTACTTC
TRBJ2-1,-,TRBV7-6,TRBD1,CASSLADGQAWNNEQFF,TGTGCCAGCAGCTTAGCCGATGGACAGGCCTGGAACAATGAGCAGTTCTTC
TRBJ1-1,-,TRBV7-2,TRBD1,CASSWGQGVTEAFF,TGTGCCAGCAGCTGGGGACAGGGTGTCACTGAAGCTTTCTTT
TRBJ1-2,-,TRBV30,-,CAWSIRAAGYTF,TGTGCCTGGAGTATCAGGGCGGCTGGCTACACCTTC
TRBJ2-1,once,TRBV5-5,TRBD2,CASRAGTSGILANEQFF,TGTGCCAGCAGGGCCGGGACTAGCGGGATCCTAGCCAATGAGCAGTTCTTC
TRBJ1-1,-,TRBV20-1,-,CSARWSIKAFF,TGCAGTGCTAGGTGGTCTATTAAAGCTTTCTTT
TRBJ2-7,few,TRBV7-9,TRBD2,CASSLVASGSDLPYEQYF,TGTGCCAGCAGCTTAGTGGCTAGCGGGAGTGATTTACCCTACGAGCAGTACTTC
TRBJ2-7,-,TRBV9,-,CASSVGDSEQYF,TGTGCCAGCAGCGTGGGGGACTCCGAGCAGTACTTC
TRBJ1-1,few,TRBV29-1,-,CSVLMTEAFF,TGCAGCGTCCTTATGACTGAAGCTTTCTTT
TRBJ1-2,-,TRBV9,TRBD1,CASSPRTGLPANYGYTF,TGTGCCAGCAGCCCCCGGACAGGGCTTCCAGCTAACTATGGCTACACCTTC
TRBJ2-1,-,TRBV2,TRBD2,CASVHSEAGPYNEQFF,TGTGCCAGCGTTCACTCTGAAGCGGGACCCTACAATGAGCAGTTCTTC
TRBJ2-7,-,TRBV11-3,-,CASSSHGEATYEQYF,TGTGCCAGCAGCTCCCACGGGGAGGCAACCTACGAGCAGTACTTC
TRBJ2-7,-,TRBV5-6,TRBD1,CASSRPQGDEQYF,TGTGCCAGCAGCAGACCCCAGGGGGACGAGCAGTACTTC
TRBJ2-7,once,TRBV5-1,TRBD2,CASSPDQRGYEQYF,TGCGCCAGCAGCCCGGACCAGCGGGGTTACGAGCAGTACTTC
TRBJ2-2,-,TRBV6-1,TRBD1,CASSRSTGDTGELFF,TGTGCCAGCAGTAGAAGCACAGGGGACACCGGGGAGCTGTTTTTT
TRBJ1-1,-,TRBV29-1,TRBD1,CSTDPMGTGGPEAFF,TGCAGCACCGACCCCATGGGGACAGGGGGCCCTGAAGCTTTCTTT
TRBJ2-3,-,TRBV4-1,TRBD2,CASSLSSGSTDTQYF,TGCGCCAGCAGCCTTAGTAGCGGGAGCACAGATACGCAGTATTTT
TRBJ1-5,-,TRBV9,-,CASSGTGGIQPQHF,TGTGCCAGCAGCGGGACGGGGGGAATTCAGCCCCAGCATTTT
TRBJ2-7,-,TRBV6-6,-,CASSYRRESYEQYF,TGTGCCAGCAGTTACCGCAGGGAAAGCTACGAGCAGTACTTC
TRBJ2-7,few,TRBV2,-,CASSVRSF,TGTGCCAGCAGTGTACGGTCCTTC
TRBJ2-1,-,TRBV7-9,TRBD1,CASSWEPGQGTNEQFF,TGTGCCAGCAGCTGGGAACCGGGACAGGGGACCAATGAGCAGTTCTTC
TRBJ2-3,-,TRBV6-1,-,CASSEGQGTDTQYF,TGTGCCAGCAGTGAAGGACAGGGCACAGATACGCAGTATTTT
TRBJ1-1,-,TRBV29-1,-,CSVELNTEAFF,TGCAGCGTTGAGCTAAACACTGAAGCTTTCTTT
TRBJ2-1,-,TRBV5-6,TRBD2,CASSLGGSGSSYNEQFF,TGTGCCAGCAGCTTGGGTGGTAGCGGGAGTTCCTACAATGAGCAGTTCTTC